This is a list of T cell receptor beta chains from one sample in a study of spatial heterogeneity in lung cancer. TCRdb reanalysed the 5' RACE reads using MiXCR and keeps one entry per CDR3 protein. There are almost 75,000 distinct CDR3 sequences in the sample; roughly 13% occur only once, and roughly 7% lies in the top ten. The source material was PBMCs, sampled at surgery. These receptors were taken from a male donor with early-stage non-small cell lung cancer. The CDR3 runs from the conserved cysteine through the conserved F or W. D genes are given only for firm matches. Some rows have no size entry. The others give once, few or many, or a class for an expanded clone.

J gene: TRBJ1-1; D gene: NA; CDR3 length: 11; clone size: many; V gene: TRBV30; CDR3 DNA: TGTGCCGGATTGGGGAACACTGAAGCTTTCTTT; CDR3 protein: CAGLGNTEAFF
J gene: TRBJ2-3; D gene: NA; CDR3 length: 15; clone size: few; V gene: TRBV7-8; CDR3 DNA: TGTGCCAGCAGCTCTTTAGCAAGGAGGACAGATACGCAGTATTTT; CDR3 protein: CASSSLARRTDTQYF
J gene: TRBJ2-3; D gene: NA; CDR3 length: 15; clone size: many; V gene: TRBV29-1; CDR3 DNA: TGCAGCGTTGTACGGACCGGGGGAAGCACAGATACGCAGTATTTT; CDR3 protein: CSVVRTGGSTDTQYF
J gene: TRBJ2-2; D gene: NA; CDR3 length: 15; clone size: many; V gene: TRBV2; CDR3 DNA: TGTGCCAGCAGTGAATCCGCAGGGAAGGCCGGGGAGCTGTTTTTT; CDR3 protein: CASSESAGKAGELFF
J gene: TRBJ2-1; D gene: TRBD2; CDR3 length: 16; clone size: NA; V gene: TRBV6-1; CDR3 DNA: TGTGCCAGCAGTGTGCCACTAGCGAGCCTGTACAATGAGCAGTTCTTC; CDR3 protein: CASSVPLASLYNEQFF
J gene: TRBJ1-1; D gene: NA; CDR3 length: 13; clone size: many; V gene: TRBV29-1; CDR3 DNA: TGCAGCGTTGCTATGGTAGGGAACACTGAAGCTTTCTTT; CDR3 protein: CSVAMVGNTEAFF
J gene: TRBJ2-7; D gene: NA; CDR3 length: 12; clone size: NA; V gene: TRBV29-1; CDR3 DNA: TGCAGCGTTGTGGCAGGGGTCGACGAGCAGTACTTC; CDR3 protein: CSVVAGVDEQYF
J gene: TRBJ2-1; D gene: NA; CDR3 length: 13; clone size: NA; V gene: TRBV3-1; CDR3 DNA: TGTGCCAGCAGCCCGTCGGGGGACCAGGAGCAGTTCTTC; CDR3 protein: CASSPSGDQEQFF
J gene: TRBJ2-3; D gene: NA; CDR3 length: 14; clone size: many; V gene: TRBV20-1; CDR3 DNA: TGCAGTGGGCTCGAGGGATCGAGCACAGATACGCAGTATTTT; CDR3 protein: CSGLEGSSTDTQYF
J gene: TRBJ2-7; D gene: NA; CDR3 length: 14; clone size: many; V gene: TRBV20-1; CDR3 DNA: TGCAGTGCTAGAGATCTTGCTAGCTCCTACGAGCAGTACTTC; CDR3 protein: CSARDLASSYEQYF
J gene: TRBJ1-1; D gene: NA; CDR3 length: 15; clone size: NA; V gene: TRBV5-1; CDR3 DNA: TGCGCCAGCAGCCCAGGTCCCATCATTGGACCTGAAGCTTTCTTT; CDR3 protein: CASSPGPIIGPEAFF
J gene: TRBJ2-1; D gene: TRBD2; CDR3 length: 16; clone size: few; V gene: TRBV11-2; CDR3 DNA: TGTGCCAGCAGCCCTGTTGCGGCGGGAGGTTACAATGAGCAGTTCTTC; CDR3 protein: CASSPVAAGGYNEQFF
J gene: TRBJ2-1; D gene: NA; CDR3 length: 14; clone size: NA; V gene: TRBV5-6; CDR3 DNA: TGTGCCAGCAGCTTGGTTCAGCGGATGAATGAGCAGTTCTTC; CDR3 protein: CASSLVQRMNEQFF
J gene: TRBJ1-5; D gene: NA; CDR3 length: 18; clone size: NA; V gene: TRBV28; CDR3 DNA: TGTGCCAGCATAGCACACCCGGGGTTATTGGGCGGTAATCAGCCCCAGCATTTT; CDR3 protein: CASIAHPGLLGGNQPQHF
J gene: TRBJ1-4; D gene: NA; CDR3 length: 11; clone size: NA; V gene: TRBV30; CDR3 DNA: TGTGCCTGGAGCCAGAATGAAAAACTGTTTTTT; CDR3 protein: CAWSQNEKLFF
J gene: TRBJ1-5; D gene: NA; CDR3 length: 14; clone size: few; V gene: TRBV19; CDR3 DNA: TGTGCCAGTAGTATTCTGGAGAATAATCAGCCCCAGCATTTT; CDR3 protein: CASSILENNQPQHF
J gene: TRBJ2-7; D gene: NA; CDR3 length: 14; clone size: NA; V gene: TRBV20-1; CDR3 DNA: TGCAGTGCTAGCAGAGCCCGAGGGTCCTACGAGCAGTACTTC; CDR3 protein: CSASRARGSYEQYF
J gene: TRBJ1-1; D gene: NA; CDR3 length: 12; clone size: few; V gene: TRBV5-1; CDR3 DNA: TGCGCCAGCAGCCGGCCGGGACTTGAAGCTTTCTTT; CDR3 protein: CASSRPGLEAFF
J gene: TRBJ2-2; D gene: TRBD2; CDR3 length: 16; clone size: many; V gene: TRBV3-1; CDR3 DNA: TGTGCCAGCAGCCAAGAAACTAGCGTTATTACCGGGGAGCTGTTTTTT; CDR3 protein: CASSQETSVITGELFF
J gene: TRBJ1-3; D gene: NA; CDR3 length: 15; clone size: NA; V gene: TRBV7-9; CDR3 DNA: TGTGCCAGCAGCTTACCCCGACGTCTTGGAAACACCATATATTTT; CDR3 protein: CASSLPRRLGNTIYF
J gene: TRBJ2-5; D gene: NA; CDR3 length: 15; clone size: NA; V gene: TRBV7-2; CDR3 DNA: TGTGCCAGCAGCTCCCGGGTCTCCGGAGGAGAGACCCAGTACTTC; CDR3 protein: CASSSRVSGGETQYF
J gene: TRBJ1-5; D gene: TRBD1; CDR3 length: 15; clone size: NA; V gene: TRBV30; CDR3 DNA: TGTGCCTGGCAAAAAGGGGGCACAAGCAATCAGCCCCAGCATTTT; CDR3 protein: CAWQKGGTSNQPQHF
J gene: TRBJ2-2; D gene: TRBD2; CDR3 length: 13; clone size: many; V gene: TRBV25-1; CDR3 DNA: TGTGCCAGCAGTGATCTAGCGGCTGGGGAGCTGTTTTTT; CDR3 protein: CASSDLAAGELFF
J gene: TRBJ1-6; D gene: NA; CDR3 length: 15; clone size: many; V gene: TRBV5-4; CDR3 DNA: TGTGCCAGCAGCCCGTGGAAGGCCGGTAATTCACCCCTCCACTTT; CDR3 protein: CASSPWKAGNSPLHF
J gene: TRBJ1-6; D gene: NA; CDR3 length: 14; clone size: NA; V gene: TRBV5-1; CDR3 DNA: TGCGCCAGCAGCCCCCCACAGATAAATTCACCCCTCCACTTT; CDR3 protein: CASSPPQINSPLHF
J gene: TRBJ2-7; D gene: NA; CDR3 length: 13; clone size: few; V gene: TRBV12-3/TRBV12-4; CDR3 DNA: TGTGCCAGCAGCCCACAGATGATCTACGAGCAGTACTTC; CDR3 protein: CASSPQMIYEQYF
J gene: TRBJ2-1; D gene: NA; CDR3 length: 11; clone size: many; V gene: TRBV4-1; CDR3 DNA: TGCGCCAGCAGCCAATACAATGAGCAGTTCTTC; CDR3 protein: CASSQYNEQFF
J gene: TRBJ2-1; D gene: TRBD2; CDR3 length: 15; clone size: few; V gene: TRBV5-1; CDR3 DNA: TGCGCCAGCAGCTTAGGCGGGAGTCTCAACAATGAGCAGTTCTTC; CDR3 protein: CASSLGGSLNNEQFF
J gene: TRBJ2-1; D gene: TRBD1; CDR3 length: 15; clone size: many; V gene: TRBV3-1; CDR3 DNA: TGTGCCAGCAGCCTCAGGGGGCTGGGGGTCAATGAGCAGTTCTTC; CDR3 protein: CASSLRGLGVNEQFF
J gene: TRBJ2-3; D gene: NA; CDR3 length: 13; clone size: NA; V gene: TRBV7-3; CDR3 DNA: TGTGCCACATCCAGGGGGGTCACAGATACGCAGTATTTT; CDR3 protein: CATSRGVTDTQYF
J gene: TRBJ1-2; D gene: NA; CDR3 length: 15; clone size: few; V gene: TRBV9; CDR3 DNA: TGTGCCAGCAGCGTAGAAGGCTTCAACTCCTATGGCTACACCTTC; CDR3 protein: CASSVEGFNSYGYTF
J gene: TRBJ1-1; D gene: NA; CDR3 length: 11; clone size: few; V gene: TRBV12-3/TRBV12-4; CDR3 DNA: TGTGCCAGCAGTTTCCGTCTAGAAGCTTTCTTT; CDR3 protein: CASSFRLEAFF
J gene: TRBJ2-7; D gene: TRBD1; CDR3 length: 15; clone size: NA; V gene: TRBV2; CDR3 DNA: TGTGCCAGCATTCGGGACAGGAAATACTCCTACGAGCAGTACTTC; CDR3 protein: CASIRDRKYSYEQYF
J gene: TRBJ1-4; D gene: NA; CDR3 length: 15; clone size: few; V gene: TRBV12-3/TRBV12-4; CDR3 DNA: TGTGCCAGCGCCCCGAGGGGCGCAACTAATGAAAAACTGTTTTTT; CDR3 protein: CASAPRGATNEKLFF
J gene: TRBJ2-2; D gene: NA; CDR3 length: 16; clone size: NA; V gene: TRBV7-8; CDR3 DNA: TGTGCCAGCAGCTTTGGTCTAGCACCGAACACCGGGGAGCTGTTTTTT; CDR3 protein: CASSFGLAPNTGELFF
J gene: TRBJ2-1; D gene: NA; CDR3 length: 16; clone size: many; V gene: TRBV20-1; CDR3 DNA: TGCAGTGCTAGAGATCCCCTAGCGAGCTCCTACAATGAGCAGTTCTTC; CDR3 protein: CSARDPLASSYNEQFF
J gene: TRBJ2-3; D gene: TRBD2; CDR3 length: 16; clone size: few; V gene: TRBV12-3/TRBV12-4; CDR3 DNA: TGTGCCAGCAGTTGGGGCGGGAGGGCTGGCACAGATACGCAGTATTTT; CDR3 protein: CASSWGGRAGTDTQYF
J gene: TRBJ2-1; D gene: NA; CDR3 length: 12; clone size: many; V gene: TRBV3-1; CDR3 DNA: TGTGCCAGCAGCCAACTAGTCAATGAGCAGTTCTTC; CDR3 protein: CASSQLVNEQFF
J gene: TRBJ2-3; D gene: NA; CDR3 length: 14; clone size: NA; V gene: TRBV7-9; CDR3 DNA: TGTGCCAGCAGCTTAGGGCAGGGCACAGATACGCAGTATTTT; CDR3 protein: CASSLGQGTDTQYF
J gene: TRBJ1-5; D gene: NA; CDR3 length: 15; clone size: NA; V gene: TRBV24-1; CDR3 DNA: TGTGCCACCAGTGATTCAAAGGCCACCGCTCAGCCCCAGCATTTT; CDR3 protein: CATSDSKATAQPQHF
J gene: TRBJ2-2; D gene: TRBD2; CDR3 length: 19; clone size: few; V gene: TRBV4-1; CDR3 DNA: TGCGCCAGCAGCCAAGACCCTGGGCTAGCGGGTTCGAACACCGGGGAGCTGTTTTTT; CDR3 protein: CASSQDPGLAGSNTGELFF
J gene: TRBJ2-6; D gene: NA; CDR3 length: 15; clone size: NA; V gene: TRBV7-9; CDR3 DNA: TGTGCCAGCAGCTTTTCAGCATCTGGGGCCAACGTCCTGACTTTC; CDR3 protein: CASSFSASGANVLTF
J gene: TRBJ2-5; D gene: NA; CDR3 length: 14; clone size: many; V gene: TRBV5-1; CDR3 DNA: TGCGCCAGCAGCTTGCGTACGGTCCAAGAGACCCAGTACTTC; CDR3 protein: CASSLRTVQETQYF
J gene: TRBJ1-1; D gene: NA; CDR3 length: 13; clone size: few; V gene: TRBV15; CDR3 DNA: TGTGCCACCAGCAGGAGCCTCAATGATGAAGCTTTCTTT; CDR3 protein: CATSRSLNDEAFF
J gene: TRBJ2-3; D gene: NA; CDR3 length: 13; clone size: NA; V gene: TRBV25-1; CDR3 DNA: TGTGCCAGCAGCCGCCAAGGGACAGATACGCAGTATTTT; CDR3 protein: CASSRQGTDTQYF
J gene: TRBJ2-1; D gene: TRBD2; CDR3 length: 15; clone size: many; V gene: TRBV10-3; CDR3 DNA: TGTGCCATCAGTGATCCTAGCGGGAGGGCCAATGAGCAGTTCTTC; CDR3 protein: CAISDPSGRANEQFF
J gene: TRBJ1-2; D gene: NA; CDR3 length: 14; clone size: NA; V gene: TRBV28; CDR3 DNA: TGTGCCAGCAGTTTTGTCCAGCTTGACTATGGCTACACCTTC; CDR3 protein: CASSFVQLDYGYTF
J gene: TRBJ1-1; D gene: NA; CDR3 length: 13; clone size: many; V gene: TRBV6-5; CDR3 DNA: TGTGCCAGCAGTTACGGGCCCAGCGCTGAAGCTTTCTTT; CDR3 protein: CASSYGPSAEAFF
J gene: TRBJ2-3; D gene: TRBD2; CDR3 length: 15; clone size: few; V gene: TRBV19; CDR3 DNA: TGTGCCAGTAGTATTAAAGCGGGAGCCACAGATACGCAGTATTTT; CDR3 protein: CASSIKAGATDTQYF
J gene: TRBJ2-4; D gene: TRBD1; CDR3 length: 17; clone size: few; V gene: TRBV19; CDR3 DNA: TGTGCCAGTAGTATTGTTCGAGGGACAGGGGAGTGGGACATTCAGTACTTC; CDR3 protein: CASSIVRGTGEWDIQYF
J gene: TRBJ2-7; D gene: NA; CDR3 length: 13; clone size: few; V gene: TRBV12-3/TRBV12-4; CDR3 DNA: TGTGCCAGCCGCAGGGGGACTTCATACGAGCAGTACTTC; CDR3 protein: CASRRGTSYEQYF